This T cell receptor (beta chain) was found in a study of glioma-infiltrating T cells after dendritic cell vaccination. V lost 5 bases and J lost 10; bases outside the gene matches: 20. The CDR3 loop spans 18 amino acids. CDR1 is MNHEY and CDR2 is SMNVEV in the germline V gene (reference sequence). Time point indicated: after dendritic cell vaccination, including at tumor progression/relapse. The primer mix had 60 V beta and 13 J beta primers. Clones were sequenced by immunoSEQ multiplex PCR, and TCRdb holds only the in-frame ones, with some missing. The sample comprises approximately 110,000 clones, about 90% of which are singletons, and roughly 2.5% rests with the top ten.

This TCR derives from a human donor with glioblastoma. Sample: blood, taken after dendritic cell vaccination. This chain uses TRBV27 with TRBJ1-4; TRBD1 agrees at 9 bases. The CDR3 DNA follows: TGTGCCAGCAGTCGACAGGGGGGAGCGCCGAGTGGTGTGGGAAAACTGTTTTTT. As protein: CASSRQGGAPSGVGKLFF.